The 11 T cell receptor beta chains in this list originate from one sample, sequenced in a study of blood T cell repertoires in COVID-19 (dated by TCRdb to 2020 to 2022). Libraries came from the immunoSEQ multiplex PCR assay. TCRdb took this table from immuneACCESS and kept in-frame rearrangements with V and J called. Such tables lack part of the clones; where checked against another copy, unresolved V genes explain under half of the gap, and the rest is unexplained. The sample table holds about 50,000 clones, of which around nine tenths were seen once. The ten largest clones represent more than 9.5% of the sample. Source material: peripheral blood. The source is a human donor with active COVID-19. The donor label of this sample is uncertain.

This clone has more than one count but fewer than ten. The genes are TRBV30 and TRBJ1-1, with D perhaps matching TRBD1 (5 bases). Trimming took 0 bases from V and 5 from J, leaving 10 bases between them. Per the germline V gene, CDR1 is GTSNPN and CDR2 is SVGIG (reference sequence). CDR3 length: 13 residues. CDR3 DNA: TGTGCCTGGAGTGTACTAAGGGGAACTGAAGCTTTCTTT. Amino acid sequence: CAWSVLRGTEAFF.

This clone occurred a few times. The chain couples TRBV10-3 to TRBJ2-7; D not resolved. There are 11 residues in the CDR3. Trimming stripped 3 bases from V and 6 bases from J, with 6 bases between. CDR1 and CDR2 from the germline V gene are ENHRY and SYGVKD. This CDR3 is CAISDQAEQYF. The CDR3 coding sequence is TGTGCCATCAGTGACCAGGCCGAGCAGTACTTC.

This sequence joins TRBV7-2 and TRBJ2-5, with a tentative D call TRBD1 (6 bases). Germline V gives CDR1 SGHTA, CDR2 FQGNSA. The CDR3 extends over 14 amino acids. Deletions cut 0 bases from V and 2 bases from J, with 7 bases between. CDR3 DNA: TGTGCCAGCAGCTTAGCGACAGGACAAGAGACCCAGTACTTC. Translation gives CASSLATGQETQYF.

The chain employs TRBV7-9 and TRBJ2-7; D is undetermined. This CDR3 has 13 amino acids. Germline CDR1 reads SEHNR; CDR2 reads FQNEAQ (reference sequence). The V end lost 5 bases, the J end lost 3 bases, and 11 bases lay between the germline ends. CDR3 bases: TGTGCCAGCAGCGCTCACCAGGACTACGAGCAGTACTTC. Protein sequence: CASSAHQDYEQYF.

This clone showed up just a few times. CDR3 amino acids: CASSYSAGGLRTFNSYNEQFF. In nucleotides, the CDR3 is TGTGCCAGCAGTTACTCTGCGGGAGGGCTCCGAACCTTTAACTCCTACAATGAGCAGTTCTTC. V gene TRBV6-2 or TRBV6-3 combines with J gene TRBJ2-1, with 9 bases aligning to TRBD2. V shed 0 bases, J shed 0 bases, and the junction held 15 bases outside the gene matches. The length of the CDR3 is 21 residues. Germline CDR1 MNHEY, CDR2 SVGEGT.

This clone is a singleton in its sample. This chain connects TRBV4-2 to TRBJ2-1; 11 nucleotides line up with TRBD2. Per germline, CDR1 LGHNA and CDR2 YNFKEQ. Trimming removed 2 bases from V and 7 bases from J; junction bases left unmatched: 13. The CDR3 length is 18 residues. The CDR3 DNA reads TGTGCCAGCAGCCAACGCCTGGTAATAGCGGGAGGGGGTAATGAGCAGTTCTTC. Its translation is CASSQRLVIAGGGNEQFF.

The J gene is TRBJ2-7, the V gene TRBV19; 9 nucleotides line up with TRBD1. The CDR3 loop spans 13 amino acids. From germline, CDR1 is LNHDA and CDR2 SQIVND (reference sequence). Trimming removed 5 bases from V and 6 bases from J; junction bases left unmatched: 5. The CDR3 DNA sequence: TGTGCCAGTAGTGTGGACAGGGGCGGCGAGCAGTACTTC. Encoded protein: CASSVDRGGEQYF.

The genes are TRBV30 and TRBJ1-6; TRBD1 might be the D (6 bases). V lost 4 bases and J lost 12, with 19 bases in between. This CDR3 has 14 amino acids. The V gene's germline CDR1 is GTSNPN and CDR2 SVGIG (reference sequence). In DNA form, the CDR3 reads TGTGCCTGGATTGTGGGGGGGGGCAAAGGACCCCTCCACTTT. Its translation: CAWIVGGGKGPLHF.

The genes are TRBV9 and TRBJ1-2; 9 nucleotides match TRBD1. Looked up from germline, CDR1 is SGDLS and CDR2 is YYNGEE. This CDR3 is built from 15 residues. With 0 bases clipped from V and 8 bases from J, the junction kept 8 bases outside the gene matches. The CDR3 loop is CASSVAPGQGYGYTF. CDR3 in DNA: TGTGCCAGCAGCGTAGCGCCGGGACAGGGTTACGGCTACACCTTC.

This rearrangement joins TRBV27 to TRBJ1-6, with TRBD1 matching over 9 bases. V trimming: 6 bases; J trimming: 8 bases; junction bases outside the gene matches: 8. Germline V gene sequence: CDR1 MNHEY, CDR2 SMNVEV (reference sequence). The CDR3 contains 15 residues. CDR3 sequence reads: CASRPDGTGYSPLHF. The CDR3 coding sequence is TGTGCCAGCAGACCGGACGGGACAGGGTATTCACCCCTCCACTTT.

V gene TRBV7-9 combines with J gene TRBJ1-4; 7 bases are shared with TRBD1. The CDR3 sequence is 16 residues long. Germline V lookup: CDR1 SEHNR, CDR2 FQNEAQ (reference sequence). Trimming at V came to 3 bases and at J to 0 bases, leaving 4 bases not matched to a gene. The CDR3 loop reads CASSLGRGATNEKLFF. The CDR3 region has the DNA TGTGCCAGCAGCTTGGGCAGGGGGGCAACTAATGAAAAACTGTTTTTT.